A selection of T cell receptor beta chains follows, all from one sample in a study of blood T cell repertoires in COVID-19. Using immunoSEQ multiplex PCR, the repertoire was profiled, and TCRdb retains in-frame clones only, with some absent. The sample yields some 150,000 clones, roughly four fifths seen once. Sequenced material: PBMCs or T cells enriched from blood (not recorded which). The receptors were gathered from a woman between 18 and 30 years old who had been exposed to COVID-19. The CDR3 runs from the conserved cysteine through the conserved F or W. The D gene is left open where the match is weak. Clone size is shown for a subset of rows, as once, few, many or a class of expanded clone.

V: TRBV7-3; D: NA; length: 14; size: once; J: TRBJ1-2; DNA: TGTGCCAGCAGCTCAAACAGGGAAAACTATGGCTACACCTTC; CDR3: CASSSNRENYGYTF
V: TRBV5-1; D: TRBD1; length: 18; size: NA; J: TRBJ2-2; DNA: TGCGCCAGCAGCTGGACCCGGACAGGGGTGTTGAACACCGGGGAGCTGTTTTTT; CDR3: CASSWTRTGVLNTGELFF
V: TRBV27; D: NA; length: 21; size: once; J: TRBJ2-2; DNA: TGTGCCAGCAGTTTATCGAGCTGGCCGAGGGCCAGAGGCGAAATTGCCGGGGAGCTGTTTTTT; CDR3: CASSLSSWPRARGEIAGELFF
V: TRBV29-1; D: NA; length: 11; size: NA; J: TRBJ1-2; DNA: TGCAGCGGTTCATTAGTGAATGGCTACACCTTC; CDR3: CSGSLVNGYTF
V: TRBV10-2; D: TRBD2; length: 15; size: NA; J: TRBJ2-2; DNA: TGCGCCAGCATTGCTAGCGGGAGGTTCACCGGGGAGCTGTTTTTT; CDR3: CASIASGRFTGELFF
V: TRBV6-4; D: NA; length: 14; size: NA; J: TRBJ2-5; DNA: TGTGCCAGCAGCGCCGAACTAGGGAGCGAGACCCAGTACTTC; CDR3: CASSAELGSETQYF
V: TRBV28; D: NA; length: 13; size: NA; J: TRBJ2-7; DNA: TGTGCCACTACTCAGGGACTTTGGGCCGAGCAGTACTTC; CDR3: CATTQGLWAEQYF
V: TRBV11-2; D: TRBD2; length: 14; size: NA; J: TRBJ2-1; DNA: TGTGCCAGCACCACCAGCGGGAGTGGTAATGAGCAGTTCTTC; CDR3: CASTTSGSGNEQFF
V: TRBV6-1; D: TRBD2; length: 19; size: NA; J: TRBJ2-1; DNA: TGTGCCAGCAGTGGGGGGACTAGCGGGAGATTCATCTCCTACAATGAGCAGTTCTTC; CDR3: CASSGGTSGRFISYNEQFF
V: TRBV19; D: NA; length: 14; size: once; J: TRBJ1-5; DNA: TGTGCCACTATAGGGAGGGGGGCATGGCAGCCCCAGCATTTT; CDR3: CATIGRGAWQPQHF
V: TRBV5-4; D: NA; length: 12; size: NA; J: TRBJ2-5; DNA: TGTGCCAGCAGCCGAGAGATCGAGACCCAGTACTTC; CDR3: CASSREIETQYF
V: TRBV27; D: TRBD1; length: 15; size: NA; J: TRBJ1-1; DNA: TGTGCCAGCAGTGGCCGCCGACAGGGAAACACTGAAGCTTTCTTT; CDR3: CASSGRRQGNTEAFF
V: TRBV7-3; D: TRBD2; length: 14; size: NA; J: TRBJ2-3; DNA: TGTGCCAGCAGCTCAGCGGGGGGCACAGATACGCAGTATTTT; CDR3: CASSSAGGTDTQYF
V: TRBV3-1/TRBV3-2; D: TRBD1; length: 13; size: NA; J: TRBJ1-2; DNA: TGTGCCAGCAGCCAAAAGGGGGCCTATGGCTACACCTTC; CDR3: CASSQKGAYGYTF
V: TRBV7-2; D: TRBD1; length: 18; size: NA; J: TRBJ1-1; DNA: TGTGCCAGCAGCTTAGACCTGAGGGGGCGTAAGCTGAACACTGAAGCTTTCTTT; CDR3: CASSLDLRGRKLNTEAFF
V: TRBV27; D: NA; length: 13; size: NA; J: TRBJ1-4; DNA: TGTGCCAGCAGTTTACGGCCGGGGGAAAAACTGTTTTTT; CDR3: CASSLRPGEKLFF
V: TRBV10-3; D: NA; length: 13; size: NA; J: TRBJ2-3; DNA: TGTGCCATCAGTGATAGACCGGGAGATACGCAGTATTTT; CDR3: CAISDRPGDTQYF
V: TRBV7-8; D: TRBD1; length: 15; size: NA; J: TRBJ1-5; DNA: TGTGCCAGCAGCTCCGGGACAGGAGGAAATCAGCCCCAGCATTTT; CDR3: CASSSGTGGNQPQHF
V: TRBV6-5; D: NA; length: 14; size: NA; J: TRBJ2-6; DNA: TGTGCCAGCCATGGGGGGTCTGGGGCCAACGTCCTGACTTTC; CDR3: CASHGGSGANVLTF
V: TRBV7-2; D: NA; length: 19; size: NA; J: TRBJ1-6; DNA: TGTGCCAGCAGCTCCCAAGGGGTCGGGCCCAGCTCCTATAATTCACCCCTCCACTTT; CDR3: CASSSQGVGPSSYNSPLHF
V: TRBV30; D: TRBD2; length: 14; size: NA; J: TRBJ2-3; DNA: TGTGCCTGGAAGTTAGCGGGAGCGGCAGATACGCAGTATTTT; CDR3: CAWKLAGAADTQYF
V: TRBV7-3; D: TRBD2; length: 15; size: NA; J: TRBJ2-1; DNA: TGTGCCAGCAGCCAAAGGGTCGGACTAGCGTCCACACAGTTCTTC; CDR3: CASSQRVGLASTQFF
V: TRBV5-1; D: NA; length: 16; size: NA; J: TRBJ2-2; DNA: TGCGCCAGCAGCTTGGACATTACGACAGGCACCGGGGAGCTGTTTTTT; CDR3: CASSLDITTGTGELFF
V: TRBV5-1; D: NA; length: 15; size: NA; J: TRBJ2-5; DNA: TGCGCCAGCAGCTTGGGTGCAGGGGACGGTGAGACCCAGTACTTC; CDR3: CASSLGAGDGETQYF
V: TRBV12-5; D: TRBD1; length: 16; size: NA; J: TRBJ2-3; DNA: TGTGCTAGTGGGCTGATACCGGGACAGGTTACAGATACGCAGTATTTT; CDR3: CASGLIPGQVTDTQYF
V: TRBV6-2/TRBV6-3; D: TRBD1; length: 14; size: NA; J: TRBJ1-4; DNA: TGTGCCAGCAGCACGACAGGGCGAAATGAAAAACTGTTTTTT; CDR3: CASSTTGRNEKLFF
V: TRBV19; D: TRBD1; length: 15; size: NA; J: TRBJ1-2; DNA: TGTGCCAGTAGTATCTGGGACAGGGTTAACTATGGCTACACCTTC; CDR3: CASSIWDRVNYGYTF
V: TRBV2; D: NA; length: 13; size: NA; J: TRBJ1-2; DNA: TGTGCCAGCAGTGGGGGGGTCACGGCGGGCTACACCTTC; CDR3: CASSGGVTAGYTF
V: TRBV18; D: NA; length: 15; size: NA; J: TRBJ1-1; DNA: TGTGCCAGCTCACCACCTCCAGGGTGGAACACTGAAGCTTTCTTT; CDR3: CASSPPPGWNTEAFF
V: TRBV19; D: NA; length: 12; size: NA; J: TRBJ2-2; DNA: TGTGCCAGTAAGAAGAGGTCCGGGGAGCTGTTTTTT; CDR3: CASKKRSGELFF
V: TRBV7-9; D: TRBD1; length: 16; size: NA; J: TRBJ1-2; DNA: TGTGCCAGCAGCTTAACTGGGACAGGACCCACGAACCACTACACCTTC; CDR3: CASSLTGTGPTNHYTF
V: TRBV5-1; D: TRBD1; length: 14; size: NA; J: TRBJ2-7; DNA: TGCGCCAGCAGCTTGGGACAGGGTCTGTACGAGCAGTACTTC; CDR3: CASSLGQGLYEQYF